The rows below give T cell receptor beta chains drawn from one sample of a study of blood T cell repertoires in COVID-19. Profiling relied on immunoSEQ multiplex PCR, and the TCRdb table lists in-frame clones only, not all of them. There are some 110,000 clones in the sample; 75% to 85% occur only once, and about 6.3% lies in the top ten. The sample was peripheral blood. All receptors derive from a man at least 80 years old with COVID-19, enrolled during active disease. Each CDR3 is given with its conserved first and last residue. A D gene is named only where the DNA matches it firmly. Expanded clones are given a class, and other clones once, few, many or no size at all.

v_call,d_call,clone_size,j_call,cdr3_nt,cdr3_aa
TRBV10-3,.,.,TRBJ2-5,TGTGCCATCTCAAAAGGAACTTGGGGATTAGGGTCCGGGGAAACCCAGTACTTC,CAISKGTWGLGSGETQYF
TRBV4-3,TRBD1,few,TRBJ2-1,TGCGCCAGCAGCCAAGATACAGGGGGCTCCTACAATGAGCAGTTCTTC,CASSQDTGGSYNEQFF
TRBV10-3,.,.,TRBJ2-2,TGTGCCATCAGTGACTTTTCCGGGGAGCTGTTTTTT,CAISDFSGELFF
TRBV7-2,TRBD2,.,TRBJ2-7,TGTGCCAGCAGCTTAGTCCCGGGACTAGGGTACGAGCAGTACTTC,CASSLVPGLGYEQYF
TRBV5-1,TRBD2,.,TRBJ2-7,TGCGCCAGCAGCCCCGGACTAGCGGGAGACGAGCAGTACTTC,CASSPGLAGDEQYF
TRBV19,TRBD1,.,TRBJ1-6,TGTGCCAGCCAGACAGGGGGCCGTGATTCACCCCTCCACTTT,CASQTGGRDSPLHF
TRBV29-1,TRBD2,.,TRBJ2-3,TGCAGCGTTGAGGGGGGTAGCGGGGGGGGGACAGATACGCAGTATTTT,CSVEGGSGGGTDTQYF
TRBV2,TRBD2,once,TRBJ2-3,TGTGCCAGCAGTGCTCGGACTAGCGGGGGGACAGATACGCAGTATTTT,CASSARTSGGTDTQYF
TRBV10-3,TRBD1,.,TRBJ1-2,TGTGCCATCAGTGAAACAGGGGCTAACTATGGCTACACCTTC,CAISETGANYGYTF
TRBV29-1,TRBD1,.,TRBJ1-4,TGCAGCGTTGGATGGGGACAGGGGAGAGGTGAAAAACTGTTTTTT,CSVGWGQGRGEKLFF
TRBV9,.,.,TRBJ2-1,TGTGCCAGCAGCGTAGAGGTGGGAGTGGGGTTTAATGAGCAGTTCTTC,CASSVEVGVGFNEQFF
TRBV7-3,.,.,TRBJ2-1,TGTGCCAGCAGCTTAACCCCGGTTACCTACAATGAGCAGTTCTTC,CASSLTPVTYNEQFF
TRBV7-9,.,.,TRBJ1-5,TGTGCCAGCAGCTTAGCAGGGGGTCACCAGCCCCAGCATTTT,CASSLAGGHQPQHF
TRBV27,TRBD2,few,TRBJ2-1,TGTGCCAGCAGAGCGGGAGGGCCTAACAATGAGCAGTTCTTC,CASRAGGPNNEQFF
TRBV5-1,TRBD2,.,TRBJ2-7,TGCGCCAGCAGCGGGAGCGGGGGCTTCTACGAGCAGTACTTC,CASSGSGGFYEQYF
TRBV2,.,few,TRBJ2-7,TGTGCCAGCAGTGGGTTCAAGGGCAGGGGACACGAGCAGTACTTC,CASSGFKGRGHEQYF
TRBV10-3,.,.,TRBJ1-3,TGTGCCATCAGTGCCTCGGACAGCGCTGGAAACACCATATATTTT,CAISASDSAGNTIYF
TRBV9,TRBD2,once,TRBJ2-1,TGTGCCAGCAGCGCCCCACGATGGAGCGGGAGGGCCAATGAGCAGTTCTTC,CASSAPRWSGRANEQFF
TRBV5-1,TRBD1,.,TRBJ1-5,TGCGCCAGCAGCTTCTCTCCGACAGGGGGCGGTCAGCCCCAGCATTTT,CASSFSPTGGGQPQHF
TRBV3-1/TRBV3-2,TRBD2,.,TRBJ2-7,TGTGCCAGCATTTCCAGTATCTCGACTAGCGGGAGGTCCTACGAGCAGTACTTC,CASISSISTSGRSYEQYF
TRBV7-2,TRBD1,.,TRBJ2-3,TGTGCCAGCAGTCCAGGACAGGGGGATGAAGATACGCAGTATTTT,CASSPGQGDEDTQYF
TRBV29-1,.,.,TRBJ1-2,TGCAGCGTTTCCCTATTACAGTCTAACTATGGCTACACCTTC,CSVSLLQSNYGYTF
TRBV5-4,TRBD1,once,TRBJ2-5,TGTGCCAGCAGCCCGAGGAACAGGGGCGGAGAGACCCAGTACTTC,CASSPRNRGGETQYF
TRBV11-2,TRBD2,.,TRBJ2-5,TGTGCCAGCAGCTTAGGTGGACTAGGCGTTGTCGAGACCCAGTACTTC,CASSLGGLGVVETQYF
TRBV6-2/TRBV6-3,TRBD2,.,TRBJ2-7,TGTGCCAGCAGTTACGGGACTAGCGGGAGTTACGAGCAGTACTTC,CASSYGTSGSYEQYF
TRBV28,TRBD1,.,TRBJ2-7,TGTGCCAGCAGTCCGGGGACAGGGGGGCTAGTCCAGCAGTACTTC,CASSPGTGGLVQQYF
TRBV19,TRBD1,.,TRBJ1-1,TGTGCCAGTATGGGGGACAGAACCCGTTACATTGAAGCTTTCTTT,CASMGDRTRYIEAFF
TRBV25-1,.,.,TRBJ2-7,TGTGCCAGCAGTAATCAGGGCTACGAGCAGTACTTC,CASSNQGYEQYF
TRBV5-1,TRBD1,.,TRBJ1-2,TGCGCCAGCAGCACCAACAGGGGGCGCGTCTATGGCTACACCTTC,CASSTNRGRVYGYTF
TRBV29-1,.,few,TRBJ1-1,TGCAGCGTTGTTCCCGTTCTAGCGGGGGACACTGAAGCTTTCTTT,CSVVPVLAGDTEAFF
TRBV6-1,TRBD1,.,TRBJ1-6,TGTGCCAGCAGTGATTGGGCCTTACAGGGGTCCTATAATTCACCCCTCCACTTT,CASSDWALQGSYNSPLHF
TRBV7-3,.,.,TRBJ2-6,TGTGCCAGCAGCTTAAACGGACAGCCCACGATCTCTGGGGCCAACGTCCTGACTTTC,CASSLNGQPTISGANVLTF
TRBV6-5,TRBD2,.,TRBJ2-1,TGTGCCAGCAGGCCCGGGACTACGAACAATGAGCAGTTCTTC,CASRPGTTNNEQFF
TRBV7-3,TRBD2,.,TRBJ2-1,TGTGCCAGCAGCTTACGAGCGGGAAGGAGGAACAATGAGCAGTTCTTC,CASSLRAGRRNNEQFF
TRBV5-8,TRBD2,.,TRBJ2-5,TGTGCCAGCAGCTTGCTTTCGGGACTAGCGGCGACCCAGTACTTC,CASSLLSGLAATQYF
TRBV10-3,TRBD2,.,TRBJ2-7,TGTGCCATCAGTGAGCCGAGCGGGAGAGGGTACGAGCAGTACTTC,CAISEPSGRGYEQYF
TRBV3-1/TRBV3-2,TRBD2,once,TRBJ2-1,TGTGCCAGCAGCCAAGATCTGGCTAGCGGAACCTACAATGAGCAGTTCTTC,CASSQDLASGTYNEQFF
TRBV24-1,.,.,TRBJ1-5,TGTGCCACCAGTGACCCTGGAGGGGATGGAGGTCAGCCCCAGCATTTT,CATSDPGGDGGQPQHF
TRBV5-4,.,.,TRBJ2-7,TGTGCCAGCAGCTTGGCCGGGACTCTTCTGTACGAGCAGTACTTC,CASSLAGTLLYEQYF
TRBV11-3,TRBD1,once,TRBJ2-7,TGTGCCAGCAGCTTAGGGGCAGGGGGAGAGCAGTACTTC,CASSLGAGGEQYF
TRBV6-5,TRBD1,.,TRBJ1-3,TGTGCCAGCAGTCCAGGGGGACGGTCTGGAAACACCATATATTTT,CASSPGGRSGNTIYF
TRBV14,.,.,TRBJ2-7,TGTGCCAGCAGCCTTAATAGCGGATCCTACGAGCAGTACTTC,CASSLNSGSYEQYF